This T cell receptor (beta chain) was retrieved from a study of shared clonotypes between healthy human individuals. Study findings and constraints: Among non-shared clonotypes, generation probabilities were lower than among those shared by all four donors.

Genomic DNA of each subset was evenly split across several immunoSEQ plates. Clones were read by immunoSEQ multiplex PCR, and TCRdb kept only the in-frame ones, dropping some. In the table there are roughly 320,000 clones, around 86% of which are singletons. This clone was seen a few times. What it binds is not known. The specimen was memory CD8+ T cells sorted from blood. Subset defined: CD45RO+ cells pooled with CCR7-negative TemRA cells. This clonotype was obtained from a man between 18 and 29 years old in good health.

CDR3 DNA sequence: TGTGCCAGCATCCTCCACCCCGACACGAACTATGGCTACACCTTC. Its protein product is CASILHPDTNYGYTF. This chain links TRBV7-2 with TRBJ1-2; D is undetermined. This CDR3 has 15 amino acids. Germline V gene data show CDR1 as SGHTA and CDR2 as FQGNSA. The germline V and J ends were trimmed by 7 bases and 2 bases, with 17 bases remaining between them.